This T cell receptor beta chain was observed in a study of beta chain features in type 1 diabetes. Study details: Cell yields, age and gender were similar between patients and healthy donors.

Study-wide findings and caveats: Shorter TCRB CDR3s, moderately but significantly so, marked every one of the four CD4+ subsets in Type 1 diabetes patients. In type 1 diabetes patients, VDJ junctions had fewer insertions; deletions at these junctions were more frequent. Here, the possible influence of HLA type (on TCRB rearrangement) remained unresolved.

CDR1 and CDR2 (germline): GTSNPN, SVGIG (reference sequence). Trimming took off 4 bases at V and 6 bases at J, with 13 bases between the two ends. This CDR3 is built from 13 residues. All of the isolated RNA was reverse transcribed, so expressed TCRB transcripts were sequenced. Data came from immunoSEQ multiplex PCR; TCRdb stores just in-frame clones and leaves some out. The sample has hundreds of thousands of clones; roughly 16% are singletons. This clone was counted between two and nine times. The antigen is not known. The chain carries TRBV30 and TRBJ1-5, with D perhaps matching TRBD1 (5 bases). Sequencing input: naive CD4+ T cells from blood. The clonotype originates from a man aged 18 to 30 in good health. CDR3 residues: CAWTPQGGQPQHF. The CDR3 DNA reads as TGTGCCTGGACCCCGCAGGGAGGTCAGCCCCAGCATTTT.